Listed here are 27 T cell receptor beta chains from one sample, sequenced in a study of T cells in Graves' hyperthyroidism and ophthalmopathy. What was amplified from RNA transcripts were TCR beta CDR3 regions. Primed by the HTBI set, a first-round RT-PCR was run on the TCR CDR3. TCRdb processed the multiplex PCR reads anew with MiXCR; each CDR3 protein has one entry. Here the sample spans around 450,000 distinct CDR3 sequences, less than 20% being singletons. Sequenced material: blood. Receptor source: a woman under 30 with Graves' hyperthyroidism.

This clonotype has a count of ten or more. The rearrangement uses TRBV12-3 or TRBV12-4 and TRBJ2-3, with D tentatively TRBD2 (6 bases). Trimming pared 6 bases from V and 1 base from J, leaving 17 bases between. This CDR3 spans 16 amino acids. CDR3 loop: CASSRRAGTGTDTQYF. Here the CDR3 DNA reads TGTGCCAGCAGCCGACGCGCGGGGACCGGCACAGATACGCAGTATTTT.

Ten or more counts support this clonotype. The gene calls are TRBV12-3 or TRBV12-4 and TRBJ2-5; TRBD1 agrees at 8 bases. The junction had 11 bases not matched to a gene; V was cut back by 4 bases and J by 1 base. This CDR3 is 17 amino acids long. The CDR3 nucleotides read TGTGCCAGCAGTTCAACCCGTGACGGACAGGGCCAAGAGACCCAGTACTTC. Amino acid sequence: CASSSTRDGQGQETQYF.

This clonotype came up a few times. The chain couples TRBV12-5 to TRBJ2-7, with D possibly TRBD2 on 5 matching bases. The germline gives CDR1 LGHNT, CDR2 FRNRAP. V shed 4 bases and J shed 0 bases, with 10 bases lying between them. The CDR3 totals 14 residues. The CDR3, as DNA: TGTGCTAGTGGTTCGGACTCCCGCTCCTACGAGCAGTACTTC. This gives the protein CASGSDSRSYEQYF.

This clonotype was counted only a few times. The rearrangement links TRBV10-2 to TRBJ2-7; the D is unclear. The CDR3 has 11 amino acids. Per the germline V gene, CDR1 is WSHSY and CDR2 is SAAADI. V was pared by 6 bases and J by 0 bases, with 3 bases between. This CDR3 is CASRDSYEQYF. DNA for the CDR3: TGCGCCAGCAGGGACTCCTACGAGCAGTACTTC.

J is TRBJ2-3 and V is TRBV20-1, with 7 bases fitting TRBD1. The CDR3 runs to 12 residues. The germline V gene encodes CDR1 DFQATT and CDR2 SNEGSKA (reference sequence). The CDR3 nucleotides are TGCAGCGAACAGGGGATCACAGATACGCAGTATTTT. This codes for CSEQGITDTQYF.

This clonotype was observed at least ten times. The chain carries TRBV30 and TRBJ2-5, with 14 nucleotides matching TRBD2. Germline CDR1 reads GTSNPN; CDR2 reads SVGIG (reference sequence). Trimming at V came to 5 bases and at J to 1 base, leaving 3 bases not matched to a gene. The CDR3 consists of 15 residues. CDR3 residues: CAWGTSGGPQETQYF. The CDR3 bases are TGTGCCTGGGGGACTAGCGGGGGCCCCCAAGAGACCCAGTACTTC.

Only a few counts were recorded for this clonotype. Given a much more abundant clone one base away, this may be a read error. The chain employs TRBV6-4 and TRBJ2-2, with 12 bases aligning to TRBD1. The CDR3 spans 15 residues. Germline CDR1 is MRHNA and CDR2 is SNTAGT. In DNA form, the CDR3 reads TGTGCCAGCAGTGACGGGACAGGGGGCACCGGGGAGCTGCTTTTT. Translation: CASSDGTGGTGELLF.

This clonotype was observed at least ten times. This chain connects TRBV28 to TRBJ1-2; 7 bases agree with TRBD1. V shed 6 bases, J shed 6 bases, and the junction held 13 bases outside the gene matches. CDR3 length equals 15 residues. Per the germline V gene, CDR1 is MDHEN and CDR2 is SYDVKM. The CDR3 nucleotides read TGTGCCAGCAGGATCCATTCCGGGACAGCAAATGGCTACACCTTC. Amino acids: CASRIHSGTANGYTF.

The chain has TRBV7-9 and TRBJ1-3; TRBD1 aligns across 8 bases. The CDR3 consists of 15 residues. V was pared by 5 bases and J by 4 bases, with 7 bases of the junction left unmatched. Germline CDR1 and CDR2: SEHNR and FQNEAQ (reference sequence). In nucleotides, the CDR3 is TGTGCCAGCAGCCCGGAAAGGACAGGGGGAAACACCATATATTTT. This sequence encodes CASSPERTGGNTIYF.

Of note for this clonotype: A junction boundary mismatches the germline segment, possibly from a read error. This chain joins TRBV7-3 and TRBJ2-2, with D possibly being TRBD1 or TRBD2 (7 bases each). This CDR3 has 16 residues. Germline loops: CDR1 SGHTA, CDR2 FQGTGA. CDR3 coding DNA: TGTGCCAGCAGCCCCCAGGGGGGGGGAAACACCAGGGAGCTGTTTTTT. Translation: CASSPQGGGNTRELFF.

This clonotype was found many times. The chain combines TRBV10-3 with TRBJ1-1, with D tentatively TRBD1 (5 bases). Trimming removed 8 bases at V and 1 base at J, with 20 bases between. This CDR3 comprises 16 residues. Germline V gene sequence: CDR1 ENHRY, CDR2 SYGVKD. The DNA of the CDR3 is TGTGCCATCCGGGGCCGGACGGAGGGAAAGAACACTGAAGCTTTCTTT. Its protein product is CAIRGRTEGKNTEAFF.

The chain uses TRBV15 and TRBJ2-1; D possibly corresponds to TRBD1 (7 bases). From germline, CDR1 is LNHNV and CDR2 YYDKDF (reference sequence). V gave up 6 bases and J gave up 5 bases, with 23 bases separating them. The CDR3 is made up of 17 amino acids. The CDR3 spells CATRTTGAGGVHNEQFF. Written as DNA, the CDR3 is TGTGCCACCAGAACCACAGGGGCCGGAGGGGTACACAATGAGCAGTTCTTC.

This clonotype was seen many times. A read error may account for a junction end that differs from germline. The DNA of the CDR3 is TGTGCCAGCAGTTTGTTTCTTAGAGGGGCCAATAAGCAGTTCTTC. This gives the protein CASSLFLRGANKQFF. The J gene is TRBJ2-1, the V gene TRBV12-3 or TRBV12-4; D might be TRBD1 or TRBD2, each matching 5 bases. The CDR3 runs to 15 residues.

CDR3 sequence: CAIRAGGVYNEQFF. CDR3 coding DNA: TGTGCCATCAGGGCGGGGGGGGTTTACAATGAGCAGTTCTTC. The J gene is TRBJ2-1, the V gene TRBV10-3; 9 nucleotides align to TRBD2. The CDR3 consists of 14 residues. V lost 6 bases and J lost 4; bases outside the gene matches: 4. Germline CDR1 ENHRY, CDR2 SYGVKD.

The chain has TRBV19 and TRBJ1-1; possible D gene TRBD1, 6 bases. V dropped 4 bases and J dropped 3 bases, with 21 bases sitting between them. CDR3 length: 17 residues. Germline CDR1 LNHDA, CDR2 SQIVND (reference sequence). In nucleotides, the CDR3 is TGTGCCAGTAGTAGAATCCGGGACACCCTCACGGACACTGAAGCTTTCTTT. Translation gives CASSRIRDTLTDTEAFF.

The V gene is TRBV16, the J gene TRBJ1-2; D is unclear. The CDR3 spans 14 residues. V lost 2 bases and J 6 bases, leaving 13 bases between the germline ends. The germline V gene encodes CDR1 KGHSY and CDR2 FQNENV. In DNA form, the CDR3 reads TGTGCCAGCAGCCAAATAGGTGAGACGGATGGCTACACCTTC. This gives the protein CASSQIGETDGYTF.

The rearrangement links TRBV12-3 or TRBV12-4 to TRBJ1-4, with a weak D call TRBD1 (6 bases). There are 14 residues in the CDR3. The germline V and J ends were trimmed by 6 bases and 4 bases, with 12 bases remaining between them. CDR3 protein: CASSWGGGNEKLFF. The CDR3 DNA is TGTGCCAGCAGCTGGGGGGGCGGTAATGAAAAACTGTTTTTT.

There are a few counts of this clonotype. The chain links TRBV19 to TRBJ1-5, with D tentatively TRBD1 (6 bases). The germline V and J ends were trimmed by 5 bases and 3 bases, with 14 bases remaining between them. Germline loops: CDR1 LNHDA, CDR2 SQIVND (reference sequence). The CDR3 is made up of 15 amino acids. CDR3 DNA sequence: TGTGCCAGTAGTGATGGATGGGACAACAATCAGCCCCAGCATTTT. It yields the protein CASSDGWDNNQPQHF. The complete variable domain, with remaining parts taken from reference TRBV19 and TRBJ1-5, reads DGGITQSPKYLFRKEGQNVTLSCEQNLNHDAMYWYRQDPGQGLRLIYYSQIVNDFQKGDIAEGYSVSREKKESFPLTVTSAQKNPTAFYLCASSDGWDNNQPQHFGDGTRLSIL.

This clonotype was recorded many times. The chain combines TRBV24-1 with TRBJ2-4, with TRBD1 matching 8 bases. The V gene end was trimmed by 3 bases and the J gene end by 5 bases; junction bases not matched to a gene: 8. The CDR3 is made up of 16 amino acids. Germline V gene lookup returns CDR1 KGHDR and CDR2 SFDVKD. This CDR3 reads CATSDQSAGQENIQYF. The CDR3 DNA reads TGTGCCACCAGTGATCAATCCGCGGGACAGGAAAACATTCAGTACTTC.

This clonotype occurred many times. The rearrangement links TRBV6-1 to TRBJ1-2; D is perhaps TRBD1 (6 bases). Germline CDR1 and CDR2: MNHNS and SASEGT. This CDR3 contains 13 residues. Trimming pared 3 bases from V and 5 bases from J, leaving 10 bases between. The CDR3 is CASSDRGTYGYTF. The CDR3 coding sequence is TGTGCCAGCAGTGACAGGGGAACTTATGGCTACACCTTC.

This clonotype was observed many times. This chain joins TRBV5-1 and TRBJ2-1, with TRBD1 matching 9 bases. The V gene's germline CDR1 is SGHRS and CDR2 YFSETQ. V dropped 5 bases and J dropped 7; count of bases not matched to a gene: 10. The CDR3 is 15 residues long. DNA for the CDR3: TGCGCCAGCAGGCGAGGGGACAGGGTTCGGAATGAGCAGTTCTTC. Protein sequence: CASRRGDRVRNEQFF.

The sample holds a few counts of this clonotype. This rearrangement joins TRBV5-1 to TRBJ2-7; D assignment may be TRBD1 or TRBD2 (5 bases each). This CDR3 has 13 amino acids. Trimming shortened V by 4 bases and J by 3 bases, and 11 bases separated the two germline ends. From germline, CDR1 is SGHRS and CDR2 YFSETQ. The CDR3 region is CASSHSRGYEQYF. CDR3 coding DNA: TGCGCCAGCAGCCACTCGAGGGGCTACGAGCAGTACTTC.

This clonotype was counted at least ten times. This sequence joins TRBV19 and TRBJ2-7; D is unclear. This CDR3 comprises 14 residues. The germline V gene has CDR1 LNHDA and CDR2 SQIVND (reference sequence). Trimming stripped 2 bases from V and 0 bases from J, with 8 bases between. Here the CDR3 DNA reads TGTGCCAGTAGTATATCTGGTATCTCCTACGAGCAGTACTTC. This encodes CASSISGISYEQYF.

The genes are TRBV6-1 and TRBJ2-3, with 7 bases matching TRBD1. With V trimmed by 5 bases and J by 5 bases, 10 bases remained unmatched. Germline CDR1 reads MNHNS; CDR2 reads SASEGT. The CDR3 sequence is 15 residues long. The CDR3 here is CASSTTGVTQDTQYF. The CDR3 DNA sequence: TGTGCCAGCAGTACAACAGGGGTGACGCAAGATACGCAGTATTTT.

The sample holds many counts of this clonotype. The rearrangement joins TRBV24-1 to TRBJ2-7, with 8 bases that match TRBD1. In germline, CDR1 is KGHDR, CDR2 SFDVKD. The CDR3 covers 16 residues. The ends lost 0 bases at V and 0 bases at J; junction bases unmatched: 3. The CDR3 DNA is TGTGCCACCAGTGATTTGCGGGACAGGTACTCCTACGAGCAGTACTTC. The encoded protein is CATSDLRDRYSYEQYF.

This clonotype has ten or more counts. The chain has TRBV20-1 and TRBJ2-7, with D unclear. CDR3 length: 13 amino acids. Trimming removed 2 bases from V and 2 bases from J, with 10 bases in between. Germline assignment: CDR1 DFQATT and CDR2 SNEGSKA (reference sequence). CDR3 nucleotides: TGCAGTGCTAGAATCGGCAGCCCCTACGAGCAGTACTTC. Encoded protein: CSARIGSPYEQYF.

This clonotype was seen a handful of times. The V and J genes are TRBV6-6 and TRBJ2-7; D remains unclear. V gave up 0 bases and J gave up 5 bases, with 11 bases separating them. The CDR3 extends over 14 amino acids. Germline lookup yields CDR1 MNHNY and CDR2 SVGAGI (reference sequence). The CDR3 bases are TGTGCCAGCAGTTACTCACAGAAGTTCCACGAGCAGTACTTC. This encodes CASSYSQKFHEQYF.